This TCR beta chain was profiled in a study of vaccination effects on CD4 cells after COVID-19. Study context: The cohort was immunized with two doses of either the BNT162b2 or mRNA-1273 vaccine.

Germline loops: CDR1 KGHDR, CDR2 SFDVKD. The CDR3 length is 15 residues. Trimming shortened V by 4 bases and J by 8 bases, and 17 bases separated the two germline ends. The method was immunoSEQ multiplex PCR; TCRdb's version includes in-frame clones alone and lacks a portion of them. Altogether about 43,000 clones are present, around three quarters being singletons, with the ten largest covering 11%. General study points: Common cold coronavirus cross-reactivity was shown by only 1 of 255 vaccine-induced clones in healthy vaccinees.

ViraFEST used viral peptide pools to expand antigen-specific CD4+ T cells before sequencing. Following 10 days of culture, CD4+ T cells were isolated. Vaccine recipients, nucleocapsid antibody negative, had no prior SARS-CoV-2 infection. There are a few counts of this clone. What it binds is not known. This clonotype was sampled from a human donor who received a COVID-19 vaccine. V usage is TRBV24-1 and J usage is TRBJ1-5; no firm D call. This material consisted of CD4+ T cells from PBMCs cultured with SARS-CoV-2 spike peptides, taken before COVID-19 vaccination. The CDR3 spells CATSDRRNGMKPQHF. CDR3 nucleotides: TGTGCCACCAGTGACCGTCGAAATGGAATGAAGCCCCAGCATTTT.